This TCR beta chain was sequenced in a study of T cell responses to AZD1222 COVID-19 vaccine. Study-level results: Without day 14 samples, only post-peak T cell repertoires were studied. The donor group comprised mostly white British people and more females; the analysis possibly underestimated clonal diversity. Only 5 or 6 people who got AZD1222 tested seropositive at baseline.

The analysis combined second doses at about 4 or about 12 weeks. Using immunoSEQ multiplex PCR, the repertoire was profiled, and TCRdb retains in-frame clones only, with some absent. The data contain around 96,000 clones, roughly 84% of them singletons. As regards this clone: Its antigen is undetermined.

CDR3 size: 15 residues. V was trimmed by 4 bases and J by 4 bases, leaving 15 bases between them. Germline assignment: CDR1 LGHNA and CDR2 YNFKEQ. The genes are TRBV4-2 and TRBJ2-3, with D perhaps TRBD2 (5 bases). This TCR was recovered from an adult who received the AZD1222 COVID-19 vaccine. The specimen comprised peripheral blood, sampled 28 days after the second AZD1222 dose. As DNA, the CDR3 is TGTGCCAGCAGCCGAAGCAAAGGAGGCGCAGATACGCAGTATTTT. Protein: CASSRSKGGADTQYF.